This TCR beta chain was retrieved from a study of blood T cell repertoires in COVID-19. Whole-study context: In each case, the material was cDNA or gDNA derived from T cells, B-cell-depleted T cells, or PBMCs.

Trimming left V 2 bases short and J 9 bases short, with 8 bases between. This CDR3 is built from 13 residues. The repertoire was sequenced with immunoSEQ multiplex PCR; TCRdb's copy has only in-frame clones and lacks some. The data hold around 130,000 clones, with approximately 81% observed a single time. Sequenced material: peripheral blood. The rearrangement uses TRBV12-3 or TRBV12-4 and TRBJ1-6, with D possibly being TRBD1 (5 bases). The sequence came from a man between 60 and 75 years old with acute or convalescent COVID-19. CDR3 residues: CASSLQGGSPLHF. The CDR3 DNA reads as TGTGCCAGCAGTTTACAGGGAGGTTCACCCCTCCACTTT.